The 11 T cell receptor beta chains presented below share a single source sample, sequenced in a study of blood T cell repertoires in COVID-19. Here immunoSEQ multiplex PCR was the method, and the copy in TCRdb shows in-frame clones only, minus some. The sample carries approximately 300,000 clones, about 85% recorded once. Material: PBMCs or T cells enriched from blood (not recorded which). The source of these receptors is a woman younger than 45 who had been exposed to COVID-19.

The chain is built from TRBV2 and TRBJ2-2, with D possibly TRBD1 on 5 matching bases. Germline V gene sequence: CDR1 SNHLY, CDR2 FYNNEI. Trimming left V 8 bases short and J 1 base short, with 11 bases between. The CDR3 sequence is 14 residues long. CDR3 amino acids: CASGASENTGELFF. The CDR3 DNA is TGTGCCAGCGGGGCATCTGAGAACACCGGGGAGCTGTTTTTT.

About this clone: Other DNA sequences of this sample code for an identical CDR3. The chain uses TRBV28 and TRBJ1-4; weak D call: TRBD1 (6 bases). The CDR3 covers 14 residues. CDR1 is MDHEN and CDR2 is SYDVKM in the germline V gene. The germline V and J ends were trimmed by 3 bases and 5 bases, with 10 bases remaining between them. Here the CDR3 DNA reads TGTGCCAGCAGTTTGCGACAGGAGAATGAAAAACTGTTTTTT. Its protein is CASSLRQENEKLFF.

The V gene is TRBV7-2, the J gene TRBJ2-6; 11 nucleotides line up with TRBD2. The CDR3 consists of 17 residues. Trimming cost V 5 bases and J 2 bases; bases outside gene matches: 5. From germline, CDR1 is SGHTA and CDR2 FQGNSA. The chain's CDR3 is CASSAVAGGPGANVLTF. The CDR3 bases are TGTGCCAGCAGCGCAGTAGCGGGGGGGCCTGGGGCCAACGTCCTGACTTTC.

This clone showed up just a few times. V usage is TRBV30 and J usage is TRBJ1-6, with D tentatively TRBD1 (5 bases). Trimming cost V 2 bases and J 8 bases, with 13 bases left between them. Per germline, CDR1 GTSNPN and CDR2 SVGIG (reference sequence). This CDR3 has 14 amino acids. The CDR3 is CAWSPSDRDSPLHF. CDR3 bases: TGTGCCTGGAGTCCATCTGACAGAGATTCACCCCTCCACTTT.

The gene calls are TRBV24-1 and TRBJ1-3; D not certain. Trimming pared 4 bases from V and 0 bases from J, leaving 3 bases between. In germline, CDR1 is KGHDR, CDR2 SFDVKD. This CDR3 is built from 13 residues. The CDR3 here is CATSDLSGNTIYF. In DNA, the CDR3 is TGTGCCACCAGTGACCTCTCTGGAAACACCATATATTTT.

CDR3 DNA sequence: TGTGCCAGCAGCCAAGTTGGACAGGGTGCCACCGGGGAGCTGTTTTTT. Protein product: CASSQVGQGATGELFF. This rearrangement joins TRBV3-1 (or the pseudogene TRBV3-2) to TRBJ2-2; 8 positions agree with TRBD1. Germline loops: CDR1 LGHDT, CDR2 YNNKEL (reference sequence). The CDR3 covers 16 residues. V was pared by 1 base and J by 4 bases, with 5 bases of the junction left unmatched.

The rearrangement links TRBV5-3 to TRBJ1-2; 7 bases agree with TRBD1. TRBV5-3 is placed among ORFs of uncertain function. The junction had 2 bases not matched to a gene; V was cut back by 2 bases and J by 4 bases. The CDR3 extends over 13 amino acids. The CDR3 region is CARSFRDSYGYTF. The DNA for the CDR3 is TGTGCCAGAAGCTTCCGGGACAGCTATGGCTACACCTTC.

V is TRBV3-1 (or the pseudogene TRBV3-2) and J is TRBJ1-3; D is ambiguous. V lost 2 bases and J 3 bases, leaving 8 bases between the germline ends. CDR1 is LGHDT and CDR2 is YNNKEL in the germline V gene (reference sequence). The CDR3 contains 14 residues. The CDR3: CASSQPGFGNTIYF. For the CDR3, the DNA is TGTGCCAGCAGCCAACCCGGTTTTGGAAACACCATATATTTT.

The rearrangement joins TRBV30 to TRBJ1-3; weak D call: TRBD1 (5 bases). The CDR3 totals 13 residues. CDR1 is GTSNPN and CDR2 is SVGIG in the germline V gene (reference sequence). Trimming cost V 8 bases and J 0 bases, with 11 bases left between them. CDR3 protein: CAGDGTSGNTIYF. CDR3 DNA: TGTGCCGGGGACGGTACCTCTGGAAACACCATATATTTT.

This clone has only one observation. The chain employs TRBV5-1 and TRBJ2-2, with D unclear. V was clipped by 4 bases and J by 0 bases, with 13 bases between them. The CDR3 sequence is 16 residues long. Germline values: CDR1 SGHRS, CDR2 YFSETQ. The CDR3 spells CASSNIRGTNTGELFF. The DNA for the CDR3 is TGCGCCAGCAGCAACATTCGCGGTACGAACACCGGGGAGCTGTTTTTT.

The chain joins TRBV12-5 to TRBJ2-7, with D maybe TRBD1 (5 bases). The CDR3 has 15 amino acids. Germline-derived CDR1 and CDR2 are LGHNT and FRNRAP. V was shortened by 6 bases and J by 2 bases, with 17 bases between the two germline ends. CDR3 DNA sequence: TGTGCTAGTGGGTCTGACACTGACAGTCCCTACGAGCAGTACTTC. Translated, it gives CASGSDTDSPYEQYF. The full variable domain, in which reference TRBV12-5 and TRBJ2-7 provide the parts outside the CDR3, is DARVTQTPRHKVTEMGQEVTMRCQPILGHNTVFWYRQTMMQGLELLAYFRNRAPLDDSGMPKDRFSAEMPDATLATLKIQPSEPRDSAVYFCASGSDTDSPYEQYFGPGTRLTVT.